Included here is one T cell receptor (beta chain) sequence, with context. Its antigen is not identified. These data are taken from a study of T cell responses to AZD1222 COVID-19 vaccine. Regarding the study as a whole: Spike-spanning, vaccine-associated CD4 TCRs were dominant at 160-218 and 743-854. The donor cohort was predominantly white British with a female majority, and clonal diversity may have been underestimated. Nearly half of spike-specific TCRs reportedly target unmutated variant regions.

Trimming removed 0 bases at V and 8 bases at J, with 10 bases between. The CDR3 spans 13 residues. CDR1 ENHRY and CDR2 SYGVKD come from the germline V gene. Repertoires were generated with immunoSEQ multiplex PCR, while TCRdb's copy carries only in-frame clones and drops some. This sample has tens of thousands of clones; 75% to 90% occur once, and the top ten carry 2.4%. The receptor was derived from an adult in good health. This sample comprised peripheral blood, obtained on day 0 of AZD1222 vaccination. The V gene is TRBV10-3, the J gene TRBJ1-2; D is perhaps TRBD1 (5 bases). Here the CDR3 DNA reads TGTGCCATCAGTGAGTCATGGGGGGACGGCTACACCTTC. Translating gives CAISESWGDGYTF.